Following are 7 T cell receptor beta chains from one sample sequenced in a study of blood T cell repertoires in COVID-19 (dated by TCRdb to the early 2020s). Libraries were made using the immunoSEQ multiplex PCR assay. Entries here come from immuneACCESS through TCRdb and include only in-frame sequences with V and J called. Some clones fail to appear in such tables; in the studies checked, an unresolved V gene covers under half of the shortfall, and the cause of the remainder is unknown. The sample table lists hundreds of thousands of clones, about 90% of them with a count of one. Of the sample, around 2.1% falls within the top ten clones. Source material: peripheral blood. These receptors came from a young woman who had recovered from COVID-19.

This chain links TRBV5-6 with TRBJ1-2; D is uncertain. Germline values: CDR1 SGHDT, CDR2 YYEEEE. The CDR3 sequence is 14 residues long. Trimming shortened V by 0 bases and J by 5 bases, and 11 bases separated the two germline ends. The DNA of the CDR3 is TGTGCCAGCAGCTTGGCGAGGTTCCCTTATGGCTACACCTTC. Protein: CASSLARFPYGYTF.

V gene TRBV27 combines with J gene TRBJ1-1, with D uncertain. The germline gives CDR1 MNHEY, CDR2 SMNVEV (reference sequence). This CDR3 region has 13 residues. Trimming took 2 bases from V and 3 from J, leaving 7 bases between them. CDR3 nucleotides: TGTGCCAGCAGTTTACGATCGGACACTGAAGCTTTCTTT. It translates to CASSLRSDTEAFF.

The chain has TRBV24-1 and TRBJ2-7, with TRBD1 as a possible D gene (6 bases). Looked up from germline, CDR1 is KGHDR and CDR2 is SFDVKD. The V end lost 4 bases, the J end lost 3 bases, and 9 bases lay between the germline ends. The CDR3 covers 13 residues. The CDR3 coding sequence is TGTGCCACCAGTGAGGGACATGGCTACGAGCAGTACTTC. Translation: CATSEGHGYEQYF.

This sequence joins TRBV6-5 and TRBJ2-3; 8 nucleotides agree with TRBD2. The CDR3 consists of 14 residues. J was trimmed by 4 bases and V by 8 bases; bases with no gene match: 8. Germline-derived CDR1 and CDR2 are MNHEY and SVGAGI. CDR3 DNA sequence: TGTGCCAGCCGGCGGGCGGGGGGCTCAGATACGCAGTATTTT. Translated: CASRRAGGSDTQYF.

The rearrangement uses TRBV5-1 and TRBJ2-2, with 7 bases lining up with TRBD1. The CDR3 runs to 16 residues. V lost 4 bases, J lost 6 bases, and 12 bases stayed unmatched. The V gene's germline CDR1 is SGHRS and CDR2 YFSETQ. CDR3 bases: TGCGCCAGCAGCGAGACCACGGGGACAGCTTCCGGGGAGCTGTTTTTT. Amino acid sequence: CASSETTGTASGELFF.

There are a few counts of this clone. This chain connects TRBV3-1 (or the pseudogene TRBV3-2) to TRBJ1-2; TRBD1 is a possible D gene (6 bases). With 4 bases removed from V and 1 base from J, the gap between germline ends came to 16 bases. This CDR3 contains 16 residues. CDR1 and CDR2 from the germline V gene are LGHDT and YNNKEL (reference sequence). This chain's CDR3 is CASSPAWDTHNYGYTF. The CDR3 nucleotides are TGTGCCAGCAGCCCGGCTTGGGACACTCATAACTATGGCTACACCTTC.

J is TRBJ2-5 and V is TRBV5-1, with D tentatively TRBD1 (6 bases). V shed 1 base and J shed 5 bases, with 18 bases lying between them. The CDR3 loop spans 16 amino acids. CDR1 is SGHRS, CDR2 YFSETQ, per germline. The CDR3 nucleotides are TGCGCCAGCAGCTTGACCACAGGGAGCGCGATGGAGACCCAGTACTTC. This translates into CASSLTTGSAMETQYF.